This T cell receptor beta chain was captured by sequencing in a study of neurological immune-mediated disorders. Noted time point: longitudinal time-point 2. A single record per CDR3 protein comes from TCRdb applying MiXCR to the 5' RACE reads. Found here are about 80,000 distinct CDR3 sequences, 5.8% of them singletons; the top ten hold 7.9%. This clonotype was found many times. The source material was PBMCs. The TCR comes from a woman aged 55-70 years with multiple sclerosis.

DNA for the CDR3: TGCAGTGCTCCACTAACCGCCCTGGCCTATGGCTACACCTTC. Translated, it gives CSAPLTALAYGYTF. This chain connects TRBV20-1 to TRBJ1-2; D unclear. V was clipped by 5 bases and J by 4 bases, with 17 bases between them. The germline V gene has CDR1 DFQATT and CDR2 SNEGSKA (reference sequence). The CDR3 runs to 14 residues.